This TCR beta chain was recovered during a study of cytomegalovirus exposure and HLA in healthy donors. Overall study: The study placed about four fifths of its approximately 360 genotyped donors in the Caucasian-associated ancestry cluster.

About this clone itself: The target antigen is unknown.

Overall study findings and caveats: Among TCR beta chains, those listed as cytomegalovirus-associated numbered some 170. Donors belonging to an Asian-associated ancestry cluster reportedly showed fewer N-insertions in productive TCRs than the approximately 680-donor mean, according to what a later analysis found.

CDR1 is SGHTA and CDR2 is FQGTGA in the germline V gene. Trimming at V came to 5 bases and at J to 3 bases, leaving 15 bases not matched to a gene. This CDR3 is 19 amino acids long. 60 Vbeta and 13 Jbeta primers were used in PCR. Using immunoSEQ multiplex PCR, the repertoire was profiled, and TCRdb retains in-frame clones only, with some absent. Of about 82,000 clones listed, roughly 80% are singletons. Sequencing was carried out using PBMCs. This receptor was taken from a man in his fifties or sixties in good health and CMV-seronegative. The chain is built from TRBV7-3 and TRBJ2-5; 13 bases align to TRBD2. The CDR3 region is CASSRRLLGLAGQEETQYF. DNA for the CDR3: TGTGCCAGCAGCCGCCGCCTCCTGGGACTAGCGGGACAAGAAGAGACCCAGTACTTC.